The 5 T cell receptor beta chains below come from one sample, sequenced in a study of blood T cell repertoires in COVID-19. Profiled with immunoSEQ multiplex PCR; TCRdb holds only in-frame clones, not every one. The sample lists under 150,000 clones, more than 70% occurring once. What was sequenced was peripheral blood. These receptors were obtained from a woman aged 55-75 years with COVID-19, enrolled during active disease.

The chain employs TRBV4-2 and TRBJ1-1; the match to TRBD1 covers 8 bases. The V gene's germline CDR1 is LGHNA and CDR2 YNFKEQ. The CDR3 runs to 15 residues. V was clipped by 3 bases and J by 5 bases; unmatched bases: 8. The CDR3 loop is CASSQTGTGRTEAFF. For the CDR3, the DNA is TGTGCCAGCAGCCAGACTGGGACAGGTAGGACTGAAGCTTTCTTT.

This chain links TRBV5-5 with TRBJ2-7; 7 bases are a match to TRBD1. The germline V gene has CDR1 SGHKS and CDR2 YYEKEE (reference sequence). The CDR3 length is 15 residues. With 4 bases clipped from V and 3 bases from J, the junction kept 10 bases outside the gene matches. For the CDR3, the DNA is TGTGCCAGCAGCCCCGCCGAGGGGGCGATCTACGAGCAGTACTTC. Amino acids: CASSPAEGAIYEQYF.

The rearrangement links TRBV7-3 to TRBJ2-5; TRBD2 matches at 7 bases. The CDR3 totals 17 residues. With V trimmed by 1 base and J by 2 bases, 10 bases remained unmatched. CDR1 is SGHTA and CDR2 is FQGTGA in the germline V gene. The CDR3: CASSLKAGPFSQETQYF. CDR3 nucleotides: TGTGCCAGCAGCTTAAAAGCGGGGCCTTTCTCGCAAGAGACCCAGTACTTC.

The rearrangement links TRBV19 to TRBJ1-4; 8 bases fit TRBD1. In germline, CDR1 is LNHDA, CDR2 SQIVND (reference sequence). This CDR3 contains 15 residues. V lost 10 bases to trimming and J lost 0 bases; unmatched junction nucleotides: 7. The CDR3 region is CATGTGRATNEKLFF. As DNA, the CDR3 is TGTGCCACCGGGACAGGACGAGCAACTAATGAAAAACTGTTTTTT.

The table lists this clone with a few counts. CDR3 protein: CASSIQAQTGTHSGANVLTF. Here the CDR3 DNA reads TGTGCCAGTAGTATCCAAGCCCAGACAGGTACACACTCTGGGGCCAACGTCCTGACTTTC. V and J are TRBV19 and TRBJ2-6; D is possibly TRBD1 (6 bases). This CDR3 is 20 amino acids long. CDR1 LNHDA and CDR2 SQIVND come from the germline V gene (reference sequence). Trimming removed 3 bases at V and 0 bases at J, with 21 bases between.